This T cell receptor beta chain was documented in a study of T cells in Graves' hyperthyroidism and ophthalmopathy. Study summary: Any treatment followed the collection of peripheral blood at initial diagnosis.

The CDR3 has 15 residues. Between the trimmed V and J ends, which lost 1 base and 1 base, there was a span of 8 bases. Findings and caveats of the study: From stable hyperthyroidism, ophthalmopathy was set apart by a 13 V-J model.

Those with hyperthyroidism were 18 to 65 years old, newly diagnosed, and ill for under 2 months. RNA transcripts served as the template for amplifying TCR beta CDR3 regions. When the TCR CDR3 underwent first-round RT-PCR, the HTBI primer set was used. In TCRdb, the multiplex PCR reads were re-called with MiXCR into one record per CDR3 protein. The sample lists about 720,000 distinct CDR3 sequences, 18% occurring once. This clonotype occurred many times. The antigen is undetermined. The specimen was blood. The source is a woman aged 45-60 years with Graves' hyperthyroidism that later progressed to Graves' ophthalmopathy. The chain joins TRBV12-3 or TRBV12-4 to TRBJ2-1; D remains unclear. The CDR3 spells CASSLVFPSYNEQFF. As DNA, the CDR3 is TGTGCCAGCAGTTTAGTCTTCCCTTCCTACAATGAGCAGTTCTTC.